This TCR beta chain comes out of a study of radiation and T cells in renal cell carcinoma. Study background: Nephrectomy followed 15 Gy stereotactic body radiation by 4 weeks.

This sample's time point: blood 2 weeks post-SBRT. Documented treatment: 15 Gy SBRT to primary tumor, nephrectomy 4 weeks later. Germline loops: CDR1 ENHRY, CDR2 SYGVKD. The CDR3 runs to 14 residues. With 4 bases removed from V and 4 bases from J, the gap between germline ends came to 12 bases. Generated by immunoSEQ multiplex PCR, the TCRdb table keeps only in-frame clones and is missing some. The table lists some 60,000 clones, around 81% of them singletons. Material: blood, obtained from a patient whose treatment included radiotherapy and nephrectomy. The V call is TRBV10-3, the J call TRBJ2-3; TRBD2 is a possible D gene (5 bases). This clonotype originated in a man aged 60 to 75 with renal cell carcinoma. CDR3: CAISALGEADTQYF. The CDR3 region has the DNA TGTGCCATCAGTGCCCTCGGGGAAGCAGATACGCAGTATTTT.